The 21 T cell receptor beta chains in this list originate from one sample, sequenced in a study of graft-versus-host responses after intestinal transplantation. TCRdb's table, derived via immunoSEQ multiplex PCR, lists solely in-frame clones and lacks some. The sample holds tens of thousands of clones, 80% to 95% seen once. Their antigens remain unidentified. The sequencing used unstimulated CD8+ T cells sorted from spleen or lymph node cells, collected before intestinal transplant. The receptors stem from a human donor who received an intestinal transplant.

DNA for the CDR3: TGTGCCAGCAGCGTAGCCCTTAGCCTAGGAAACAATGAGCAGTTCTTC. It translates to CASSVALSLGNNEQFF. The chain employs TRBV9 and TRBJ2-1; D remains ambiguous. CDR3 size: 16 residues. Per the germline V gene, CDR1 is SGDLS and CDR2 is YYNGEE. V was shortened by 0 bases and J by 5 bases, with 15 bases between the two germline ends.

The chain has TRBV19 and TRBJ2-1; tentatively, D is TRBD2 (6 bases). Looked up from germline, CDR1 is LNHDA and CDR2 is SQIVND (reference sequence). The V end was cut by 3 bases, the J end by 4 bases, with 13 bases between. The CDR3 runs 15 residues. The CDR3 sequence: CASSISRGGYNEQFF. The CDR3 DNA reads TGTGCCAGTAGTATCTCCCGGGGAGGTTACAATGAGCAGTTCTTC.

The chain has TRBV19 and TRBJ2-2; 7 bases map to TRBD1. The junction had 3 bases not matched to a gene; V was cut back by 6 bases and J by 2 bases. There are 14 residues in the CDR3. Germline values: CDR1 LNHDA, CDR2 SQIVND (reference sequence). The CDR3 region is CASSGTANTGELFF. The CDR3 nucleotides read TGTGCCAGTAGCGGGACAGCTAACACCGGGGAGCTGTTTTTT.

This chain joins TRBV5-5 and TRBJ1-1; 7 bases align to TRBD1. The germline V gene has CDR1 SGHKS and CDR2 YYEKEE (reference sequence). The CDR3 totals 14 residues. J was trimmed by 2 bases and V by 4 bases; bases with no gene match: 5. CDR3 sequence (DNA): TGTGCCAGCAGCGTGGGACAGATAAACACTGAAGCTTTCTTT. Translated, it gives CASSVGQINTEAFF.

A single count supports this clone. The V call is TRBV9, the J call TRBJ2-7, with D hard to call. V was shortened by 0 bases and J by 2 bases, with 9 bases between the two germline ends. Germline V lookup: CDR1 SGDLS, CDR2 YYNGEE. The CDR3 is 14 amino acids. CDR3 loop: CASSVGGRPYEQYF. CDR3 in DNA: TGTGCCAGCAGCGTAGGAGGCCGGCCCTACGAGCAGTACTTC. The complete variable domain, with remaining parts taken from reference TRBV9 and TRBJ2-7, reads DSGVTQTPKHLITATGQRVTLRCSPRSGDLSVYWYQQSLDQGLQFLIQYYNGEERAKGNILERFSAQQFPDLHSELNLSSLELGDSALYFCASSVGGRPYEQYFGPGTRLTVT.

In DNA form, the CDR3 reads TGTGCCAGCAGTTTACCGCGGTTTAACACTGAAGCTTTCTTT. Protein: CASSLPRFNTEAFF. This rearrangement joins TRBV28 to TRBJ1-1; D unclear. The CDR3 sequence is 14 residues long. Trimming removed 2 bases at V and 2 bases at J, with 9 bases between. CDR1 MDHEN and CDR2 SYDVKM come from the germline V gene. The full variable domain, its missing parts supplied by reference TRBV28 and TRBJ1-1, is DVKVTQSSRYLVKRTGEKVFLECVQDMDHENMFWYRQDPGLGLRLIYFSYDVKMKEKGDIPEGYSVSREKKERFSLILESASTNQTSMYLCASSLPRFNTEAFFGQGTRLTVV.

The CDR3 DNA sequence: TGTGCCAGCACCTCCCTCGTCCGAGTGAACACTGAAGCTTTCTTT. This codes for CASTSLVRVNTEAFF. The chain has TRBV6-5 and TRBJ1-1, with D uncertain. Germline CDR1 MNHEY, CDR2 SVGAGI. The CDR3 has 15 residues. V was pared by 7 bases and J by 0 bases, with 15 bases between.

This rearrangement joins TRBV5-1 to TRBJ2-7; 9 bases line up with TRBD1. V lost 2 bases, J lost 1 base, and 7 bases stayed unmatched. CDR1 is SGHRS, CDR2 YFSETQ, per germline. This CDR3 contains 16 residues. This CDR3 reads CASSLGTGLRSYEQYF. For the CDR3, the DNA is TGCGCCAGCAGCTTAGGGACAGGGCTCAGGTCCTACGAGCAGTACTTC.

The CDR3 loop is CASSGSHGLRRQFF. The CDR3 DNA reads TGTGCCAGCAGCGGGAGTCATGGGTTAAGGCGTCAGTTCTTC. V and J are TRBV13 and TRBJ2-1, with D perhaps TRBD2 (5 bases). Germline V gene sequence: CDR1 PRHDT, CDR2 FYEKMQ (reference sequence). The CDR3 totals 14 residues. V was trimmed by 5 bases and J by 13 bases, leaving 21 bases between them.

This sequence joins TRBV11-2 and TRBJ2-7; 9 positions agree with TRBD1. J was trimmed by 5 bases and V by 5 bases; bases with no gene match: 4. The germline gives CDR1 SGHAT, CDR2 FQNNGV. The CDR3 contains 13 residues. DNA of the CDR3: TGTGCCAGCAGCGCAGGGACAGGGAACGAGCAGTACTTC. Translation: CASSAGTGNEQYF.

The V call is TRBV6-1, the J call TRBJ1-2; 7 bases align to TRBD1. CDR1 is MNHNS, CDR2 SASEGT, per germline. The CDR3 covers 14 residues. Trimming at V came to 5 bases and at J to 3 bases, leaving 6 bases not matched to a gene. The CDR3 DNA follows: TGTGCCAGCAGTCCACGGGACAGCTACTATGGCTACACCTTC. Encoded protein: CASSPRDSYYGYTF.

The chain has TRBV27 and TRBJ2-1, with 10 nucleotides matching TRBD2. The V and J ends lost 5 bases and 3 bases, in that order; junction bases with no gene match: 4. CDR3 length: 15 amino acids. Germline-derived CDR1 and CDR2 are MNHEY and SMNVEV (reference sequence). In DNA form, the CDR3 reads TGTGCCAGCAGTGATCTAGCGGGGGACTACAATGAGCAGTTCTTC. As protein: CASSDLAGDYNEQFF.

This chain joins TRBV21-1 and TRBJ2-1; no DNA check was done on the table's D call, TRBD1. TRBV21-1 is termed a pseudogene. This CDR3 has 17 amino acids. The CDR3 protein is CAIRPRRTGRVINEQFF. CDR3 bases: TGTGCCATACGTCCTAGGAGAACAGGGCGGGTGATCAATGAGCAGTTCTTC.

This clone was seen only once. The DNA for the CDR3 is TGTGCCAGCTCTACTGGGGGGTATGGCTACACCTTC. It is translated as CASSTGGYGYTF. The chain links TRBV27 to TRBJ1-2; possible D gene TRBD1, 5 bases. Germline-derived CDR1 and CDR2 are MNHEY and SMNVEV (reference sequence). This CDR3 has 12 amino acids. Trimming removed 8 bases at V and 5 bases at J, with 12 bases between.

V gene TRBV18 combines with J gene TRBJ1-1; possible D gene TRBD1, 5 bases. The germline V gene has CDR1 KGHSH and CDR2 LQKENI. The CDR3 is made up of 17 amino acids. Trimming removed 3 bases at V and 0 bases at J, with 17 bases between. The CDR3 DNA reads TGTGCCAGCTCACCTGTGGGAGGGGCCAGGATGAACACTGAAGCTTTCTTT. Its translation: CASSPVGGARMNTEAFF.

The chain employs TRBV15 and TRBJ2-7, with TRBD1 matching 8 bases. CDR1 LNHNV and CDR2 YYDKDF come from the germline V gene (reference sequence). The J segment lost 5 bases and the V segment lost 0 bases, leaving 9 bases of the junction unmatched. CDR3 size: 16 residues. The CDR3 reads CATSRDPPGQDDEQYF. CDR3 sequence (DNA): TGTGCCACCAGCAGAGACCCCCCGGGACAGGACGACGAGCAGTACTTC.

The genes are TRBV5-4 and TRBJ1-1; the match to TRBD1 covers 9 bases. Trimming took 3 bases from V and 4 from J; bases not matched to a gene: 7. Germline lookup yields CDR1 SGHNT and CDR2 YYREEE (reference sequence). This CDR3 has 15 residues. CDR3 bases: TGTGCCAGCAGCTCAACAGGGGGCGGTGGCACTGAAGCTTTCTTT. Its protein is CASSSTGGGGTEAFF.

The chain has TRBV19 and TRBJ1-2; a possible D gene is TRBD1 (6 bases). Germline V gene lookup returns CDR1 LNHDA and CDR2 SQIVND (reference sequence). CDR3 length equals 14 residues. Trimming took off 7 bases at V and 6 bases at J, with 18 bases between the two ends. In DNA, the CDR3 is TGTGCCAGTACCCCGGGAGGGGGTATGAATGGCTACACCTTC. Protein product: CASTPGGGMNGYTF.

The chain recombines TRBV29-1 with TRBJ2-7, with TRBD1 identical over 9 bases. The germline V gene encodes CDR1 SQVTM and CDR2 ANQGSEA. Germline trimming cut 2 bases from V and 4 bases from J; bases unmatched to any gene: 6. This CDR3 spans 14 amino acids. The CDR3 bases are TGCAGCGTTGAACTTGGGACAGGGACTTACGAGCAGTACTTC. This gives the protein CSVELGTGTYEQYF.

V and J are TRBV7-8 and TRBJ2-7, with D possibly matching TRBD2 (7 bases). The CDR3 extends over 15 amino acids. CDR1 is SGHVS, CDR2 FQNEAQ, per germline. V dropped 4 bases and J dropped 3 bases, with 16 bases sitting between them. In DNA form, the CDR3 reads TGTGCCAGCAGCTCTACGGGGGGCTCCCACTACGAGCAGTACTTC. Residues: CASSSTGGSHYEQYF.

The CDR3, as DNA: TGTGCCAGCAGTAAGGAGAGAAATTCACCCCTCCACTTT. Protein product: CASSKERNSPLHF. The V gene is TRBV27, the J gene TRBJ1-6; D is unclear. V was pared by 5 bases and J by 7 bases, with 9 bases between. This CDR3 has 13 amino acids. The germline gives CDR1 MNHEY, CDR2 SMNVEV (reference sequence).